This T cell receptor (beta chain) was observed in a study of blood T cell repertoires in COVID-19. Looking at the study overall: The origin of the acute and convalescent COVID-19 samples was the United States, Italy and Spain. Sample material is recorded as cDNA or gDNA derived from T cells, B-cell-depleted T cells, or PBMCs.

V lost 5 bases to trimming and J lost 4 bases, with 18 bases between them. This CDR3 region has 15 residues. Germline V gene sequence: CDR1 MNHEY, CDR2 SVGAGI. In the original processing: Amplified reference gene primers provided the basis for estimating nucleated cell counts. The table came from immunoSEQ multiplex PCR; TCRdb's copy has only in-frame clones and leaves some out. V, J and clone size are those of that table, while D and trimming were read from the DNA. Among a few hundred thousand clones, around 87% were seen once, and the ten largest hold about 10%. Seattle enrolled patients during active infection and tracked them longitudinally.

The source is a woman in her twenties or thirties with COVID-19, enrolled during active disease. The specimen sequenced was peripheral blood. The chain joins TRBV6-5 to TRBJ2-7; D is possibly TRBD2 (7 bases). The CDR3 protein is CASSRGASGFYEQYF. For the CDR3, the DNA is TGTGCCAGCAGTCGGGGGGCTAGCGGTTTTTACGAGCAGTACTTC.